What follows describes a single T cell receptor beta chain. Measured with immunoSEQ multiplex PCR; TCRdb has only the in-frame clones, and not every one. The data contain more than 11,000 clones, less than 85% of them singletons. The sample is drawn from a study of T cell repertoires in ileal Crohn's disease. With V trimmed by 5 bases and J by 7 bases, 8 bases remained unmatched. In germline, CDR1 is WNHNN, CDR2 SYGVQD (reference sequence). The CDR3 has 14 amino acids. This receptor was identified in an adult with Crohn's disease. Sequenced: ileal tissue. The chain has TRBV10-1 and TRBJ1-2; 9 bases line up with TRBD1. The CDR3 DNA reads TGCGCCAGCAGTCCGGGACAGGGTACCGGTGGCTACACCTTC. Translating it yields CASSPGQGTGGYTF.